Listed here are 21 T cell receptor beta chains from one sample, sequenced in a study of T cell changes during pregnancy in multiple sclerosis. Generated by immunoSEQ multiplex PCR, the TCRdb table keeps only in-frame clones and is missing some. The sample carries about 27,000 clones, roughly 90% recorded once. This specimen consisted of CD8+ T cells from peripheral blood mononuclear cells, obtained in the second trimester of pregnancy. All receptors come from a female donor with multiple sclerosis, enrolled in a pregnancy study.

The J gene is TRBJ1-1, the V gene TRBV9, with D uncertain. This CDR3 is 14 amino acids long. Trimming removed 1 base at V and 6 bases at J, with 13 bases between. Germline V CDR1 and CDR2: SGDLS, YYNGEE. The DNA of the CDR3 is TGTGCCAGCAGCGTAAGGGTCGGGAGCCCTGAAGCTTTCTTT. Translated, it gives CASSVRVGSPEAFF.

The CDR3 region has the DNA TGTGCCAGCAGTGCGGTCGGTGCCTCTTATGGCTACACCTTC. This sequence encodes CASSAVGASYGYTF. The chain employs TRBV6-1 and TRBJ1-2; D is uncertain. The germline V and J ends were trimmed by 4 bases and 5 bases, with 14 bases remaining between them. This CDR3 has 14 amino acids. The V gene's germline CDR1 is MNHNS and CDR2 SASEGT.

The rearrangement joins TRBV7-2 to TRBJ2-2; 12 bases are a match to TRBD2. Germline V gene data show CDR1 as SGHTA and CDR2 as FQGNSA. Germline trimming cut 5 bases from V and 7 bases from J; bases unmatched to any gene: 17. This CDR3 spans 19 amino acids. As DNA, the CDR3 is TGTGCCAGCAGCCCCACCCACCCCCTAGCGGGGGGGCCGGACGGGGAGCTGTTTTTT. Its translation: CASSPTHPLAGGPDGELFF.

V gene TRBV10-1 combines with J gene TRBJ2-1; TRBD2 might be the D (5 bases). Per the germline V gene, CDR1 is WNHNN and CDR2 is SYGVQD (reference sequence). The ends were cut back, 6 bases at V and 7 bases at J, with 19 bases in the middle. The CDR3 covers 15 residues. CDR3 in amino acids: CASSPVVNSANEQFF. For the CDR3, the DNA is TGCGCCAGCAGCCCAGTTGTGAATAGCGCGAATGAGCAGTTCTTC.

The chain carries TRBV4-3 and TRBJ1-3, with 8 bases matching TRBD1. Germline V lookup: CDR1 LGHNA, CDR2 YSLEER. This CDR3 spans 15 amino acids. J gave up 0 bases and V 4 bases, and 2 bases lay outside the gene matches. For the CDR3, the DNA is TGCGCCAGCAGCCGAACAGGGGGCTCTGGAAACACCATATATTTT. Its translation: CASSRTGGSGNTIYF.

This clone has a single count. V is TRBV6-1 and J is TRBJ2-7, with 8 bases that match TRBD2. From germline, CDR1 is MNHNS and CDR2 SASEGT. The CDR3 contains 15 residues. Losses at the gene ends were 1 base for V and 0 bases for J; bases not matched to a gene: 2. In DNA, the CDR3 is TGTGCCAGCAGTGAAGAACTAGCGGCCTCCTACGAGCAGTACTTC. Protein product: CASSEELAASYEQYF.

This clone was seen a single time. The genes are TRBV28 and TRBJ1-2; the D gene is possibly TRBD1 (6 bases). Germline assignment: CDR1 MDHEN and CDR2 SYDVKM. The CDR3 loop spans 14 amino acids. Between the trimmed V and J ends, which lost 7 bases and 3 bases, there was a span of 15 bases. The chain's CDR3 is CASTLVGADYGYTF. Here the CDR3 DNA reads TGTGCCAGCACCTTGGTGGGGGCCGACTATGGCTACACCTTC.

The rearrangement joins TRBV5-6 to TRBJ2-2, with TRBD2 matching 7 bases. Germline CDR1 and CDR2: SGHDT and YYEEEE. Germline trimming cut 2 bases from V and 4 bases from J; bases unmatched to any gene: 5. The length of the CDR3 is 15 residues. The CDR3 nucleotides are TGTGCCAGCAGCTTTCCCGGGACTATCACCGGGGAGCTGTTTTTT. It codes for CASSFPGTITGELFF.

The count of this clone is one. The rearrangement joins TRBV7-9 to TRBJ2-5, with 7 bases matching TRBD1. Trimming took 0 bases from V and 5 from J; bases not matched to a gene: 0. The CDR3 runs to 13 residues. The germline V gene encodes CDR1 SEHNR and CDR2 FQNEAQ (reference sequence). The CDR3 sequence: CASSLAGGETQYF. The CDR3 coding sequence is TGTGCCAGCAGCTTAGCAGGGGGCGAGACCCAGTACTTC.

The V call is TRBV6-6, the J call TRBJ2-1; TRBD2 is a possible D gene (6 bases). With 8 bases removed from V and 0 bases from J, the gap between germline ends came to 14 bases. Germline CDR1 MNHNY, CDR2 SVGAGI (reference sequence). The CDR3 runs to 15 residues. The CDR3 here is CASGGLLGSYNEQFF. CDR3 coding DNA: TGTGCCAGCGGGGGACTCTTGGGCTCCTACAATGAGCAGTTCTTC.

The CDR3: CASELANEQFF. Written as DNA, the CDR3 is TGTGCCAGCGAACTAGCTAATGAGCAGTTCTTC. The chain joins TRBV2 to TRBJ2-1, with D maybe TRBD2 (6 bases). Germline lookup yields CDR1 SNHLY and CDR2 FYNNEI. Trimming cost V 8 bases and J 7 bases, with 9 bases left between them. This CDR3 is built from 11 residues.

There are a few counts of this clone. The chain uses TRBV19 and TRBJ2-7; D is perhaps TRBD2 (7 bases). Trimming left V 5 bases short and J 4 bases short, with 18 bases between. Per the germline V gene, CDR1 is LNHDA and CDR2 is SQIVND (reference sequence). CDR3 length equals 15 residues. CDR3 sequence reads: CASSPLAGATYEQYF. In nucleotides, the CDR3 is TGTGCCAGTAGTCCCCTCGCGGGGGCGACGTACGAGCAGTACTTC.

This chain connects TRBV9 to TRBJ2-1; perhaps TRBD1 as D (6 bases). Trimming removed 5 bases from V and 5 bases from J, with 20 bases in between. The CDR3 has 16 residues. The germline CDR1 and CDR2 sequences are SGDLS and YYNGEE. The CDR3 loop is CASSFQGHPSDNEQFF. In nucleotides, the CDR3 is TGTGCCAGCAGTTTCCAGGGACACCCATCGGACAATGAGCAGTTCTTC.

The genes are TRBV15 and TRBJ2-7; 7 bases fit TRBD2. The germline CDR1 and CDR2 sequences are LNHNV and YYDKDF (reference sequence). The CDR3 spans 16 residues. V shed 8 bases and J 4 bases; nucleotides not matched to a gene: 17. In DNA, the CDR3 is TGTGCCACCTCTCCAAGGCCCGGGGAGGGTAGATACGAGCAGTACTTC. Translated: CATSPRPGEGRYEQYF.

The chain links TRBV27 to TRBJ1-2, with TRBD1 matching 11 bases. CDR3 length equals 15 residues. Germline CDR1 MNHEY, CDR2 SMNVEV (reference sequence). V shed 4 bases and J 8 bases; nucleotides not matched to a gene: 9. CDR3 in DNA: TGTGCCAGCAGTTCGAGGGGGACAGGGGGACGAGGCTACACCTTC. Amino acids: CASSSRGTGGRGYTF.

This sequence joins TRBV7-9 and TRBJ1-1, with 7 bases fitting TRBD1. Unmatched junction bases numbered 21, after V lost 5 bases and J lost 6 bases. Germline values: CDR1 SEHNR, CDR2 FQNEAQ (reference sequence). The CDR3 covers 18 residues. CDR3 amino acids: CASSDLGRDSPGVAEAFF. The CDR3, as DNA: TGTGCCAGCAGCGACCTCGGCCGGGACAGCCCGGGGGTGGCTGAAGCTTTCTTT.

This clone was observed once. The chain links TRBV9 to TRBJ2-7; 8 bases fit TRBD2. Germline values: CDR1 SGDLS, CDR2 YYNGEE. The CDR3 totals 15 residues. The V and J ends lost 3 bases and 5 bases, in that order; junction bases with no gene match: 10. DNA for the CDR3: TGTGCCAGCAGCGCCGGGGGGGCAGGGCCTGACGAGCAGTACTTC. Residues: CASSAGGAGPDEQYF.

This clone has a single count. The chain combines TRBV9 with TRBJ1-3; D call uncertain. The CDR3 is 15 amino acids. The V gene lost 4 bases and the J gene lost 9 bases, with 20 bases spanning the gap. Germline V CDR1 and CDR2: SGDLS, YYNGEE. The CDR3 DNA reads as TGTGCCAGCAGCACCCGGCGGTACCTGGAGGGCACCATATATTTT. Amino acid sequence: CASSTRRYLEGTIYF. The full variable domain, completed using reference TRBV9 and TRBJ1-3, is DSGVTQTPKHLITATGQRVTLRCSPRSGDLSVYWYQQSLDQGLQFLIQYYNGEERAKGNILERFSAQQFPDLHSELNLSSLELGDSALYFCASSTRRYLEGTIYFGEGSWLTVV.

The CDR3 bases are TGTGCCAGCAGCTTAAGCCCGGGACAGGGAAGGGATACAGATACGCAGTATTTT. Translating it yields CASSLSPGQGRDTDTQYF. The gene calls are TRBV11-1 and TRBJ2-3; 9 positions match TRBD1. J was trimmed by 3 bases and V by 2 bases; bases with no gene match: 12. Looked up from germline, CDR1 is SGHAT and CDR2 is FQDESV (reference sequence). This CDR3 comprises 18 residues.

The V and J genes are TRBV19 and TRBJ2-7; 10 bases are shared with TRBD1. Per the germline V gene, CDR1 is LNHDA and CDR2 is SQIVND (reference sequence). This CDR3 has 15 amino acids. V gave up 3 bases and J gave up 5 bases; unmatched junction bases: 7. CDR3 region: CASSIPRDRGDEQYF. For the CDR3, the DNA is TGTGCCAGTAGTATTCCCCGGGACAGGGGCGACGAGCAGTACTTC. The full variable domain, with the rest looked up from reference TRBV19 and TRBJ2-7, is DGGITQSPKYLFRKEGQNVTLSCEQNLNHDAMYWYRQDPGQGLRLIYYSQIVNDFQKGDIAEGYSVSREKKESFPLTVTSAQKNPTAFYLCASSIPRDRGDEQYFGPGTRLTVT.

The chain joins TRBV6-5 to TRBJ1-1; D is perhaps TRBD1 (6 bases). Germline V gene data show CDR1 as MNHEY and CDR2 as SVGAGI. The CDR3 totals 14 residues. V shed 0 bases and J shed 6 bases, with 11 bases lying between them. The CDR3 coding sequence is TGTGCCAGCAGTTACTCCCTGGACAGTCCTGAAGCTTTCTTT. It translates to CASSYSLDSPEAFF.